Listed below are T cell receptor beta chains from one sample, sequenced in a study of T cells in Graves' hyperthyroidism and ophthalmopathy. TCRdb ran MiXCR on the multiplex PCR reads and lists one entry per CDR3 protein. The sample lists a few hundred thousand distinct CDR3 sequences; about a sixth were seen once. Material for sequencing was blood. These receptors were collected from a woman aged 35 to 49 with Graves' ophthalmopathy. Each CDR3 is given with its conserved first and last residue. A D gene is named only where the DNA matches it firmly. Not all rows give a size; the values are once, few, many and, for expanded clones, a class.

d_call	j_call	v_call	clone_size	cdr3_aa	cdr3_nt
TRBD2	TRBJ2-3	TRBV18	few	CASSPQGTGRSTDTQYF	TGTGCCAGCTCACCACAGGGCACCGGGAGGTCCACAGATACGCAGTATTTT
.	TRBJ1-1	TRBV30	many	CAWSGWNRVSAEAFF	TGTGCCTGGAGTGGGTGGAACAGGGTATCCGCTGAAGCTTTCTTT
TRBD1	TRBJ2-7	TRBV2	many	CASRGQLSYEQYF	TGTGCCAGCAGGGGACAGCTATCCTACGAGCAGTACTTC
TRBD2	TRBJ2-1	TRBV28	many	CASSLGSSGRDEQFF	TGTGCCAGCAGTTTAGGTAGTAGCGGGCGTGATGAGCAGTTCTTC
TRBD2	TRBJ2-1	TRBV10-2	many	CASAPGLATYNEQFF	TGCGCCAGTGCACCGGGACTAGCGACCTACAATGAGCAGTTCTTC
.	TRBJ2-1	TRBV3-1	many	CASSQGAQAGREQFF	TGTGCCAGCAGCCAAGGGGCTCAGGCAGGGCGTGAGCAGTTCTTC
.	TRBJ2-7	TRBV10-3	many	CAISEGLMANMKQYF	TGTGCCATCAGTGAGGGACTCATGGCAAATATGAAGCAGTACTTC
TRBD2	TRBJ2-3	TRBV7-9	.	CASSWRREGIDTQYF	TGTGCCAGCAGTTGGCGGCGGGAGGGAATAGATACGCAGTATTTT
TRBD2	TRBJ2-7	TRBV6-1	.	CASHPRLAGEYEQYF	TGTGCCAGCCATCCGAGACTAGCGGGAGAATACGAGCAGTACTTC
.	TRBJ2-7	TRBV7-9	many	CASSGGGYEQYF	TGTGCCAGCAGCGGTGGGGGATACGAGCAGTACTTC
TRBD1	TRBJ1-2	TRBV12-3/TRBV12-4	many	CASSLIPGQGAEGYTF	TGTGCCAGCAGTTTGATTCCGGGACAGGGGGCTGAAGGCTACACCTTC
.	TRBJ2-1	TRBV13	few	CASTTNPDPLRFF	TGTGCCAGCACCACGAATCCTGACCCGCTCCGGTTCTTC
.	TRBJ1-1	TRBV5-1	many	CASSLGNRQNTEAFF	TGCGCCAGCAGCTTGGGAAACAGACAGAACACTGAAGCTTTCTTT
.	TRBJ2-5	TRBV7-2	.	CASSPSSQTQYF	TGTGCCAGCAGCCCCTCCTCACAGACCCAGTACTTC
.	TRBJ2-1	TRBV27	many	CASSPRSSYNEQFF	TGTGCCAGCTCACCGAGAAGCTCCTACAATGAGCAGTTCTTC
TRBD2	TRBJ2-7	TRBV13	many	CASSSLSGSVYEQYF	TGTGCCAGCAGCTCACTTAGCGGGAGTGTCTACGAGCAGTACTTC
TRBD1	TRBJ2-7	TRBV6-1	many	CASRRQGAYEQYF	TGTGCCAGCAGGAGACAGGGGGCATACGAGCAGTACTTC
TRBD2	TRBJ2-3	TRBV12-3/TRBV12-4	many	CASKMREARTDTQYF	TGTGCCAGCAAAATGCGGGAGGCCCGCACAGATACGCAGTATTTT
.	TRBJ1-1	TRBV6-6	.	CASSYSTGRGEAFF	TGTGCCAGCAGTTACTCGACGGGGAGGGGCGAAGCTTTCTTT
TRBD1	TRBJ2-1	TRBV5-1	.	CASNNQQGAFGNEQFF	TGCGCCAGCAACAACCAACAGGGGGCGTTTGGAAATGAGCAGTTCTTC
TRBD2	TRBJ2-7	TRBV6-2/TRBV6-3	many	CASSIPSGSYEQYF	TGTGCCAGCAGTATCCCTAGCGGGTCCTACGAGCAGTACTTC
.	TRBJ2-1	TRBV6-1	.	CASRPQGYSYNEQFF	TGTGCCAGCAGGCCACAGGGCTACTCCTACAATGAGCAGTTCTTC
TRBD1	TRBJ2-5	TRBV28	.	CASSLRQGIAQEIQYF	TGTGCCAGCAGTTTAAGACAGGGAATTGCACAGGAGATCCAGTACTTC
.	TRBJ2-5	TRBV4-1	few	CASSQRTGGTPETQYF	TGCGCCAGCAGCCAAAGGACGGGCGGGACCCCTGAGACCCAGTACTTC
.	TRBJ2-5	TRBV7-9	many	CASSLWAAQETQYF	TGTGCCAGCAGCTTGTGGGCAGCCCAAGAGACCCAGTACTTC
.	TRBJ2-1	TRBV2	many	CASVSYGFGSYYNEQFF	TGTGCCTCAGTTAGTTATGGATTCGGGAGTTATTACAATGAGCAGTTCTTC
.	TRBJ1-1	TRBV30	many	CAWSVVGTEAFF	TGTGCCTGGAGTGTCGTTGGCACTGAAGCTTTCTTT
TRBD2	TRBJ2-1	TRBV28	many	CASSFRELAAPNEQFF	TGTGCCAGCAGTTTTCGCGAACTAGCGGCCCCCAATGAGCAGTTCTTC
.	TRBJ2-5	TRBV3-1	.	CASSQEQDQETQYF	TGTGCCAGCAGCCAAGAGCAGGACCAAGAGACCCAGTACTTC
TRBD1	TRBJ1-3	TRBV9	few	CASSRTRDSSGNTIYF	TGTGCCAGCAGCCGAACTAGGGACAGCTCTGGAAACACCATATATTTT
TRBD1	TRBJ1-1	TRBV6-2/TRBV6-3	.	CASSLGTTGVGNTEAFF	TGTGCCAGCAGTTTGGGGACGACAGGGGTGGGGAACACTGAAGCTTTCTTT
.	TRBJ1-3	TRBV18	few	CASSPTLSGASSGNTIYF	TGTGCCAGCTCACCTACTTTATCAGGGGCAAGCTCTGGAAACACCATATATTTT
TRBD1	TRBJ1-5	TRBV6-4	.	CASTTTGVSLYQPQHF	TGTGCCAGCACTACGACAGGGGTCTCCCTTTATCAGCCCCAGCATTTT
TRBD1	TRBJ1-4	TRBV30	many	CAWATGVANEKLFF	TGTGCCTGGGCTACAGGGGTGGCTAATGAAAAACTGTTTTTT
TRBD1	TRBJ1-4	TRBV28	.	CATLRSTGINEKLFF	TGTGCCACCCTTCGATCGACAGGGATTAATGAAAAACTGTTTTTT
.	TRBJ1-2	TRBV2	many	CASRLGDGYTF	TGTGCCAGTAGACTCGGGGATGGCTACACCTTC
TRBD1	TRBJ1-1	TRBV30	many	CAWSPQDRGRAFF	TGTGCCTGGAGTCCCCAGGACAGGGGGCGTGCTTTCTTT
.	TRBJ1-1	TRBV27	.	CASTRVRGSNTEAFF	TGTGCCAGCACCCGGGTGAGGGGATCGAACACTGAAGCTTTCTTT
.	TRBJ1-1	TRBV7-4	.	CASSLRLTEAFF	TGTGCCAGCAGCTTAAGACTCACTGAAGCTTTCTTT
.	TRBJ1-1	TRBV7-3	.	CASSYPGSEAFF	TGTGCCAGCAGCTATCCGGGATCAGAAGCTTTCTTT
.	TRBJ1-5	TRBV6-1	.	CASSELGSNQPQHF	TGTGCCAGCAGTGAGTTAGGGAGCAATCAGCCCCAGCATTTT
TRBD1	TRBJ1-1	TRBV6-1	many	CASSRGTGGSTEAFF	TGTGCCAGCAGTCGCGGGACAGGGGGTTCAACTGAAGCTTTCTTT
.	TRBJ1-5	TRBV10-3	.	CAISETDLSNQPQHF	TGTGCCATCAGTGAGACGGACCTTAGCAATCAGCCCCAGCATTTT
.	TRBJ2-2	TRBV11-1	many	CASSLDYSTGELFF	TGTGCCAGCAGCTTAGACTACTCCACCGGGGAGCTGTTTTTT
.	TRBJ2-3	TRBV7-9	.	CASSIGPGGGTDTQYF	TGTGCCAGTAGTATCGGACCCGGAGGAGGCACAGATACGCAGTATTTT
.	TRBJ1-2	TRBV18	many	CASSPYREGDGYTF	TGTGCCAGCTCACCATACAGGGAGGGAGATGGCTACACCTTC
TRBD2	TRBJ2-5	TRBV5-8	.	CASSDRTSGKETQYF	TGTGCCAGCAGCGACCGGACTAGCGGCAAAGAGACCCAGTACTTC
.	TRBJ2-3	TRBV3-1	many	CASSLSPDTQYF	TGTGCCAGCAGCCTCAGCCCAGATACGCAGTATTTT
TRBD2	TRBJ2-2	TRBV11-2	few	CASSRGGGGANTGELFF	TGTGCCAGCAGTCGGGGGGGTGGGGGCGCGAACACCGGGGAGCTGTTTTTT
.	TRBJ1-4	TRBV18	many	CASSPRRLNEKLFF	TGTGCCAGCTCTCCAAGACGGCTTAATGAAAAACTGTTTTTT
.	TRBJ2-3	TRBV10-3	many	CAISVIQTDTQYF	TGTGCCATCAGTGTGATTCAGACAGATACGCAGTATTTT
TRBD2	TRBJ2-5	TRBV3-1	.	CASSLRTSGETQYF	TGTGCCAGCAGCCTAAGGACTAGCGGTGAGACCCAGTACTTC
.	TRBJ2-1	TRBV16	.	CASSQSMEEGTNYNEQFF	TGTGCCAGCAGCCAATCAATGGAAGAAGGCACTAACTACAATGAGCAGTTCTTC